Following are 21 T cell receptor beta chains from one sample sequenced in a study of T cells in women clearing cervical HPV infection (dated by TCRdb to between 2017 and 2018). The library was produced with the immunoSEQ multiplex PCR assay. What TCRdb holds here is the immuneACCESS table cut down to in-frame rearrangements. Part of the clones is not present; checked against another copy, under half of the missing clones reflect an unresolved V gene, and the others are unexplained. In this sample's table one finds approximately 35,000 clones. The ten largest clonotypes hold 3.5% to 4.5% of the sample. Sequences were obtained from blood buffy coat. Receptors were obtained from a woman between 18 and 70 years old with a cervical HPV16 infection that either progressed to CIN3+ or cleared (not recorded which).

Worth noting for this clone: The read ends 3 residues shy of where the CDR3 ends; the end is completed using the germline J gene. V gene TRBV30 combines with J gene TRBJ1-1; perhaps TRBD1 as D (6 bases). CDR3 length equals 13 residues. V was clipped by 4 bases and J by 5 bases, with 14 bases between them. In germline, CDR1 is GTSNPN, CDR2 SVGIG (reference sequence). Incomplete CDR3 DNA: TGTGCCTGGAAGGGGGGGAGTGAGACTGAA. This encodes CAWKGGSETE. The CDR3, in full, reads CAWKGGSETEAFF.

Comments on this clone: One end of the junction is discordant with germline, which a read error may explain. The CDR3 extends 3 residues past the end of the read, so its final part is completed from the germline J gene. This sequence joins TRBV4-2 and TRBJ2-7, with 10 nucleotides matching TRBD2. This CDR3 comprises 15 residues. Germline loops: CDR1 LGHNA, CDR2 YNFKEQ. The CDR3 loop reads CASSRRTSGSYEQYF. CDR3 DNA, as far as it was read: TGCGCCAGCAGCCGGAGGACTAGCGGTTCCTACGAG.

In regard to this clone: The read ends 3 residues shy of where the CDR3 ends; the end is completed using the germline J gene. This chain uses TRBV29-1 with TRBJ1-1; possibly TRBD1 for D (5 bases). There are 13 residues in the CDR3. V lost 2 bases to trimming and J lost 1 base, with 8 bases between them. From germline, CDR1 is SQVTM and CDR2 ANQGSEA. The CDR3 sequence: CSVERGTNTEAFF. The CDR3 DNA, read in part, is TGCAGCGTTGAACGGGGGACGAACACTGAA.

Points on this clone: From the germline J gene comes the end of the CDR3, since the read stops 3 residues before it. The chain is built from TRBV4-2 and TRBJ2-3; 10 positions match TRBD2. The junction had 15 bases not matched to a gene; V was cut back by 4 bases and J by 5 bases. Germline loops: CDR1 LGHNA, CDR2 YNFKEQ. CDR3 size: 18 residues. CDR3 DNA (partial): TGTGCCAGCAGCCTCTTGGGGAGCGGGGGGGCCGAGGGAGATACG. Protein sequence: CASSLLGSGGAEGDT. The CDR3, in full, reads CASSLLGSGGAEGDTQYF.

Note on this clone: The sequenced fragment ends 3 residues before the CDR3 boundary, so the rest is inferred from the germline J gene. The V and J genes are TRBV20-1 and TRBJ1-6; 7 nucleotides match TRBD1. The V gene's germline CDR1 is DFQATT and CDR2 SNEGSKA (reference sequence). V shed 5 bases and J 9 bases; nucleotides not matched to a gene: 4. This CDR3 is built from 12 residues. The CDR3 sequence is CSAGTASSPLHF. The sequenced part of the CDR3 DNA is TGCAGTGCTGGGACAGCTAGTTCACCC.

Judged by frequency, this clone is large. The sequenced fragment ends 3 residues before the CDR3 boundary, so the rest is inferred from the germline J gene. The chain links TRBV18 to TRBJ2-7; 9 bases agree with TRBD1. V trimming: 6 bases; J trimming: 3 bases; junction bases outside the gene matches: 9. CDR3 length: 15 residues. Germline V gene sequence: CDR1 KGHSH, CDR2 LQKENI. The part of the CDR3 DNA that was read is TGTGCCAGCTCCCAATCCGGACAGGGGATCTACGAG. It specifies CASSQSGQGIYE. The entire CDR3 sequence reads CASSQSGQGIYEQYF.

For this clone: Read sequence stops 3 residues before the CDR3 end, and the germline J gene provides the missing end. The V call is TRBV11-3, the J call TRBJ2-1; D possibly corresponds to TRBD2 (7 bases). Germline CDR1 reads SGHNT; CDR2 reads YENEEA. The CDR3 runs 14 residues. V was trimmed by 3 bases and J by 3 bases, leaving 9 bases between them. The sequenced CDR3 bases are TGTGCCAGCAGCTTCGGGGGGCTCTACAATGAG. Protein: CASSFGGLYNE. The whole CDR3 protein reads CASSFGGLYNEQFF.

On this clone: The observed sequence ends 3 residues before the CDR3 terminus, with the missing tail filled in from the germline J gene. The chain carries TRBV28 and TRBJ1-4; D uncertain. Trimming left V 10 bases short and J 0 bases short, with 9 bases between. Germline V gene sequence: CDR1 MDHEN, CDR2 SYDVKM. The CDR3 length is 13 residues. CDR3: CATQESTNEKLFF. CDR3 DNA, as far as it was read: TGTGCCACCCAGGAGTCAACTAATGAAAAA.

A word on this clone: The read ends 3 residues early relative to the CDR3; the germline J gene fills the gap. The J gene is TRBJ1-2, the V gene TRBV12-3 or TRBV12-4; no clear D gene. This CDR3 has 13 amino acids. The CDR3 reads CASSLGPEAGYTF. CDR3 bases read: TGTGCCAGCAGTTTAGGGCCCGAGGCCGGC.

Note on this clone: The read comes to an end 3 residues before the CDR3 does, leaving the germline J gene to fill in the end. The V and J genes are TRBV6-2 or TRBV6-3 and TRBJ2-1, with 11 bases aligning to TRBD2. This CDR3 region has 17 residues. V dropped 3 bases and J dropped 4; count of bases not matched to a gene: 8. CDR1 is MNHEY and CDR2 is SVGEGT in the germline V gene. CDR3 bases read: TGTGCCAGCAGTTATGAGACCGGGACTAGCGGATACAATGAG. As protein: CASSYETGTSGYNE. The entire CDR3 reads CASSYETGTSGYNEQFF.

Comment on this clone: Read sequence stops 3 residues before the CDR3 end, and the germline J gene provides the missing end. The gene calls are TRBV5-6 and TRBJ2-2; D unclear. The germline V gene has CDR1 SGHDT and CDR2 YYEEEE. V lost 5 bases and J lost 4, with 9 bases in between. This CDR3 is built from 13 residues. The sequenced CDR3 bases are TGTGCCAGCAGACGACTTTCCACCGGGGAG. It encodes CASRRLSTGE. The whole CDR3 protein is CASRRLSTGELFF.

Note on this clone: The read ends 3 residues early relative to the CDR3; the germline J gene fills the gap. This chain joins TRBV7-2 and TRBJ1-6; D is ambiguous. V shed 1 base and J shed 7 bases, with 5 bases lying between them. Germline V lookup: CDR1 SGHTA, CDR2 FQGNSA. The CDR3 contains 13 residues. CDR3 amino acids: CASSLERNSPLHF. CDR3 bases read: TGTGCCAGCAGCTTAGAAAGGAATTCACCC.

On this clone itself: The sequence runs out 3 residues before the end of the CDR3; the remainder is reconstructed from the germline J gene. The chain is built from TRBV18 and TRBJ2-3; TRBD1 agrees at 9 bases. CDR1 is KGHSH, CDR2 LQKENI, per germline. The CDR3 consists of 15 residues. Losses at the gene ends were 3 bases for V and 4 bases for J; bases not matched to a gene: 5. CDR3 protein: CASSPGTGRADTQYF. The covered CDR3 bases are TGTGCCAGCTCACCCGGGACAGGGAGGGCAGATACG.

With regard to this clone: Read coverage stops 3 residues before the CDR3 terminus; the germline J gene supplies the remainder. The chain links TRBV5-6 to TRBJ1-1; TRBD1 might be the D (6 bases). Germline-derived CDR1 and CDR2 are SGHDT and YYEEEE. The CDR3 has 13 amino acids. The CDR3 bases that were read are TGTGCCAGCAGCTTGGGAGAGGGGGTAACA. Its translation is CASSLGEGVT. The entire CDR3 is CASSLGEGVTAFF.

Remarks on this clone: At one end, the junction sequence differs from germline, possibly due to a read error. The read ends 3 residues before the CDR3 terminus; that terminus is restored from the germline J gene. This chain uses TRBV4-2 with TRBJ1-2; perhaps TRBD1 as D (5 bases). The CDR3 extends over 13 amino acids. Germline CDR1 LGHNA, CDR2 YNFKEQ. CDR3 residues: CASSHGGEYGYTF. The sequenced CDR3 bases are TGCGCCAGCAGCCACGGGGGAGAGTATGGC.

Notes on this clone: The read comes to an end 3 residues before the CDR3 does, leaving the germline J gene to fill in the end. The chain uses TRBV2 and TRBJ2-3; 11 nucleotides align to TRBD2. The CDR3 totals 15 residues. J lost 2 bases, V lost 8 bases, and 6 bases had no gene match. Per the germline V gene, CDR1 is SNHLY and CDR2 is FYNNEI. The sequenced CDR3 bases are TGTGCCAGCCGACTAGCGGGGTTATACACAGATACG. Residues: CASRLAGLYTDT. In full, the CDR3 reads CASRLAGLYTDTQYF.

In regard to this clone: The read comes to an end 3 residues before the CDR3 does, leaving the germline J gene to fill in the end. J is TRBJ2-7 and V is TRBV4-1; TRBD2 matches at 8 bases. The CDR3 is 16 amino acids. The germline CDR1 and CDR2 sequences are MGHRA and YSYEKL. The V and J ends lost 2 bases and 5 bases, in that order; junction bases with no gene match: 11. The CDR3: CASSQTGGRTLDEQYF. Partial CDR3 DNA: TGCGCCAGCAGCCAAACGGGGGGGAGGACACTCGACGAG.

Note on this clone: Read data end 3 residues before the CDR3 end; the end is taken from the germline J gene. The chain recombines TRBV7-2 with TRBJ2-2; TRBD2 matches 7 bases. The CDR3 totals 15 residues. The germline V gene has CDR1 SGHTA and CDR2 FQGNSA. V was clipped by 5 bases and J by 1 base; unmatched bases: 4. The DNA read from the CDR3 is TGTGCCAGCAGCGGCGGGACTATGAACACCGGGGAG. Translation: CASSGGTMNTGE. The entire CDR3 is CASSGGTMNTGELFF. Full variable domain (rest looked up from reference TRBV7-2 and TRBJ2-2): GAGVSQSPSNKVTEKGKDVELRCDPISGHTALYWYRQSLGQGLEFLIYFQGNSAPDKSGLPSDRFSAERTGGSVSTLTIQRTQQEDSAVYLCASSGGTMNTGELFFGEGSRLTVL.

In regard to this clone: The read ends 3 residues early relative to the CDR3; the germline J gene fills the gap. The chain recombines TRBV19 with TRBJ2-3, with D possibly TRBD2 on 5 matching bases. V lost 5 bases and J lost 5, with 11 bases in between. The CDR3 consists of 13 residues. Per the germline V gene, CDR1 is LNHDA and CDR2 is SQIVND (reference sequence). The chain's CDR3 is CASSVYAGDTQYF. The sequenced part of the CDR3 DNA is TGTGCCAGTAGTGTTTATGCGGGAGATACG.

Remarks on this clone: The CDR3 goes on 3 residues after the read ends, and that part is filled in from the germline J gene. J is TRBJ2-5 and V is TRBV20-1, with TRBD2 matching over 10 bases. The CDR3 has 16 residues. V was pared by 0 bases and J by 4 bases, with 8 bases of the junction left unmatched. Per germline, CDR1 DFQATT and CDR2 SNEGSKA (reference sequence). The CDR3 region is CSARDRAAGGSETQYF. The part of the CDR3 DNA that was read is TGCAGTGCTAGAGATAGGGCAGCGGGGGGGTCAGAGACC.

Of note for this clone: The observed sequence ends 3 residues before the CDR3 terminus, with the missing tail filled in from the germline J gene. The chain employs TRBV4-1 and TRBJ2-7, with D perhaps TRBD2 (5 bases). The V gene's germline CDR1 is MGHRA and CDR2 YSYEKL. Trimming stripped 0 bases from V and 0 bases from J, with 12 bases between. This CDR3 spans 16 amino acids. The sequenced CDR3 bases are TGCGCCAGCAGCCAAGATGTGTTAGCGCTCTCCTACGAG. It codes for CASSQDVLALSYE. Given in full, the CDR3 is CASSQDVLALSYEQYF.